The present T cell receptor beta chain was sequenced within a study of blood T cell repertoires in COVID-19. The method was immunoSEQ multiplex PCR; TCRdb's version includes in-frame clones alone and lacks a portion of them. The sample has about 100,000 clones; about 91% are singletons. The CDR3 is made up of 16 amino acids. CDR1 and CDR2 (germline): KGHDR, SFDVKD. Unmatched junction bases numbered 3, after V lost 3 bases and J lost 1 base. The TCR was taken from a man aged 50-59 years with acute or convalescent COVID-19. The J gene is TRBJ2-1, the V gene TRBV24-1; 9 bases match TRBD1. Sequencing input: peripheral blood. The CDR3 protein is CATSDQTGGSYNEQFF. DNA of the CDR3: TGTGCCACCAGTGATCAGACAGGGGGGTCCTACAATGAGCAGTTCTTC.